This TCR beta chain originates from a study of molecular identifiers for immune sequencing clone quantification. Germline CDR1 and CDR2: SGHNT and YYREEE (reference sequence). This CDR3 spans 15 amino acids. V was cut by 0 bases and J by 3 bases, with 10 bases left in between. TCRdb reanalysed the PCR reads using MiXCR and keeps one entry per CDR3 protein. The sample holds approximately 97,000 distinct CDR3 sequences, roughly a quarter seen once. The chain uses TRBV5-4 and TRBJ2-1; D remains unclear. Material for sequencing was naive CD8+ T cells from blood, with Jurkat cell RNA spiked in. Regarding subset: FACS-sorted CD8+CD4-CCR7+CD45RA+ naive T cells. This clonotype originated in a human donor in good health. Some libraries in this study had Jurkat cell RNA spiked in. This CDR3 reads CASSLGHPIYNEQFF. CDR3 sequence (DNA): TGTGCCAGCAGCTTGGGACATCCCATCTACAATGAGCAGTTCTTC.